Shown below are 30 T cell receptor beta chains from a single sample sequenced in a study of shared clonotypes between healthy human individuals (dated by TCRdb to 2020 to 2021). CD8 naive samples were obtained by positive selection for CCR7 among CD45RO-negative cells, yielding a CD45RA+CCR7+ population from which TemRA cells were excluded. The library was obtained by the immunoSEQ multiplex PCR assay. Sourced from immuneACCESS, this table was stored by TCRdb with only in-frame sequences that have V and J called. A share of the clones is absent; for the studies checked, an unresolved V gene accounts for under half, and the remainder has no known explanation. The sample profile shows around 2,000,000 clones; approximately 94% of them were found once. The top ten clones comprise around 1.1% of the sample. The sample comprised naive CD8+ T cells sorted from blood. The sample's cell subset or site label, in plain terms: CD45RA+CCR7+. The receptors originated from a man between 18 and 29 years old in good health.

This clone has just one count. The gene calls are TRBV6-6 and TRBJ1-2; D may be TRBD1 (5 bases). This CDR3 region has 14 residues. Trimming pared 5 bases from V and 9 bases from J, leaving 19 bases between. CDR1 is MNHNY, CDR2 SVGAGI, per germline (reference sequence). CDR3 sequence: CASSQRDGRWSYTF. The CDR3 DNA is TGTGCCAGCAGTCAAAGGGACGGTCGATGGAGCTACACCTTC.

The chain recombines TRBV4-1 with TRBJ1-1; the D is unclear. V lost 4 bases to trimming and J lost 0 bases, with 18 bases between them. The CDR3 contains 17 residues. In germline, CDR1 is MGHRA, CDR2 YSYEKL. Written as DNA, the CDR3 is TGCGCCAGCAGCCCGCCAGCGGGCGATACTCTGAACACTGAAGCTTTCTTT. This sequence encodes CASSPPAGDTLNTEAFF.

The CDR3 sequence is CASSPGRANQPQHF. The CDR3 nucleotides read TGTGCCAGCAGTCCCGGGAGGGCCAATCAGCCCCAGCATTTT. V usage is TRBV28 and J usage is TRBJ1-5, with D unresolved. This CDR3 is 14 amino acids long. With 5 bases removed from V and 3 bases from J, the gap between germline ends came to 11 bases. CDR1 is MDHEN, CDR2 SYDVKM, per germline.

The chain combines TRBV7-8 with TRBJ2-3; TRBD2 agrees at 13 bases. The CDR3 runs to 18 residues. Germline V lookup: CDR1 SGHVS, CDR2 FQNEAQ. With 5 bases clipped from V and 0 bases from J, the junction kept 8 bases outside the gene matches. CDR3 residues: CASSPEGLAGLSTDTQYF. The CDR3 bases are TGTGCCAGCAGCCCCGAGGGACTAGCGGGGCTGAGCACAGATACGCAGTATTTT.

V usage is TRBV6-5 and J usage is TRBJ2-2; no reliable D call. V was trimmed by 2 bases and J by 5 bases, leaving 9 bases between them. Germline assignment: CDR1 MNHEY and CDR2 SVGAGI. The CDR3 length is 14 residues. CDR3 sequence: CASSYNWGTGELFF. As DNA, the CDR3 is TGTGCCAGCAGTTACAATTGGGGTACCGGGGAGCTGTTTTTT.

This chain links TRBV13 with TRBJ2-7; 8 bases align to TRBD1. The germline CDR1 and CDR2 sequences are PRHDT and FYEKMQ (reference sequence). The CDR3 consists of 15 residues. V was clipped by 5 bases and J by 3 bases; unmatched bases: 9. For the CDR3, the DNA is TGTGCCAGCAGCGGCCGAAACAGGGGGTACTACGAGCAGTACTTC. Protein sequence: CASSGRNRGYYEQYF.

This clone was seen just once. The rearrangement links TRBV7-2 to TRBJ1-5; D not certain. Germline V gene data show CDR1 as SGHTA and CDR2 as FQGNSA. Trimming cost V 4 bases and J 0 bases, with 10 bases left between them. This CDR3 contains 15 residues. The CDR3 loop is CASSYRDYSNQPQHF. Here the CDR3 DNA reads TGTGCCAGCAGCTACAGAGATTATAGCAATCAGCCCCAGCATTTT.

In the case of this clone: The same CDR3 is also encoded by other DNA sequences in this sample. This chain joins TRBV5-6 and TRBJ2-7, with D possibly called TRBD1 or TRBD2 (5 bases each). This CDR3 region has 13 residues. Trimming took 2 bases from V and 1 from J, leaving 7 bases between them. CDR1 and CDR2 (germline): SGHDT, YYEEEE. The CDR3 DNA sequence: TGTGCCAGCAGCTTTTGGGGGTCCTACGAGCAGTACTTC. Encoded protein: CASSFWGSYEQYF.

The rearrangement joins TRBV7-9 to TRBJ2-2; 8 bases match TRBD2. V was clipped by 10 bases and J by 2 bases; unmatched bases: 9. Germline V gene data show CDR1 as SEHNR and CDR2 as FQNEAQ (reference sequence). The CDR3 is 15 amino acids. As DNA, the CDR3 is TGTGCCACCCTCACTAGCGGAACTAACACCGGGGAGCTGTTTTTT. Translation: CATLTSGTNTGELFF.

The rearrangement joins TRBV4-3 to TRBJ2-7; D may be TRBD2 (5 bases). Trimming cost V 1 base and J 5 bases, with 15 bases left between them. The CDR3 covers 15 residues. Germline lookup yields CDR1 LGHNA and CDR2 YSLEER. CDR3 bases: TGCGCCAGCAGCCAAGGCACCGGGGATTTGAACGAGCAGTACTTC. Its protein product is CASSQGTGDLNEQYF.

J is TRBJ2-1 and V is TRBV5-1; 8 positions agree with TRBD1. CDR1 SGHRS and CDR2 YFSETQ come from the germline V gene. V trimming: 1 base; J trimming: 6 bases; junction bases outside the gene matches: 6. The CDR3 is made up of 15 amino acids. CDR3 residues: CASSLMGTGGNEQFF. As DNA, the CDR3 is TGCGCCAGCAGCTTGATGGGAACAGGGGGCAATGAGCAGTTCTTC.

The chain has TRBV5-6 and TRBJ2-1; D gene uncertain. The V end was cut by 4 bases, the J end by 6 bases, with 14 bases between. The germline gives CDR1 SGHDT, CDR2 YYEEEE. The CDR3 has 14 amino acids. The CDR3 region is CASSPSHTFNEQFF. The CDR3 DNA reads as TGTGCCAGCAGCCCGAGCCATACCTTCAATGAGCAGTTCTTC.

In its sample, this clone was seen once. The chain is built from TRBV13 and TRBJ2-7; the D is unclear. Germline V gene data show CDR1 as PRHDT and CDR2 as FYEKMQ (reference sequence). The V and J ends lost 1 base and 7 bases respectively, with 11 bases between them. This CDR3 region has 13 residues. The CDR3 DNA reads as TGTGCCAGCAGCTTAGCCCCCGTTCGGGAGCAGTACTTC. It specifies CASSLAPVREQYF.

The V call is TRBV7-8, the J call TRBJ2-7; D call uncertain. Germline V lookup: CDR1 SGHVS, CDR2 FQNEAQ. The CDR3 contains 14 residues. V lost 3 bases and J lost 2, with 11 bases in between. CDR3 sequence (DNA): TGTGCCAGCAGCTTGACCAGGACGGCCTACGAGCAGTACTTC. Encoded protein: CASSLTRTAYEQYF.

The J gene is TRBJ1-2, the V gene TRBV28; no definite D call. CDR3 length: 15 residues. The germline V gene has CDR1 MDHEN and CDR2 SYDVKM. Trimming left V 2 bases short and J 6 bases short, with 16 bases between. The chain's CDR3 is CASSLTHPGGDGYTF. DNA of the CDR3: TGTGCCAGCAGTTTAACCCACCCCGGTGGGGATGGCTACACCTTC.

The chain has TRBV4-3 and TRBJ2-7; TRBD2 might be the D (6 bases). Germline V CDR1 and CDR2: LGHNA, YSLEER. Trimming removed 0 bases at V and 3 bases at J, with 15 bases between. The CDR3 totals 16 residues. CDR3 DNA sequence: TGCGCCAGCAGCCAAGATGGGACGGGAGCGGTCTACGAGCAGTACTTC. It encodes CASSQDGTGAVYEQYF.

The chain carries TRBV5-1 and TRBJ1-4; TRBD1 is a possible D gene (6 bases). The CDR3 length is 14 residues. V was trimmed by 2 bases and J by 6 bases, leaving 11 bases between them. Germline CDR1 SGHRS, CDR2 YFSETQ. As DNA, the CDR3 is TGCGCCAGCAGCTTTGGGGGCGAAGATGAAAAACTGTTTTTT. The encoded protein is CASSFGGEDEKLFF.

The V and J genes are TRBV6-6 and TRBJ2-2, with D possibly called TRBD1 or TRBD2 (5 bases each). The CDR3 has 15 amino acids. Germline V gene data show CDR1 as MNHNY and CDR2 as SVGAGI (reference sequence). V lost 2 bases and J lost 6, with 13 bases in between. The CDR3 reads CASSYVAGTAGELFF. The CDR3 DNA follows: TGTGCCAGCAGTTACGTGGCAGGGACGGCCGGGGAGCTGTTTTTT.

V is TRBV5-6 and J is TRBJ2-5, with a weak D call TRBD2 (5 bases). CDR1 and CDR2 (germline): SGHDT, YYEEEE. Trimming stripped 3 bases from V and 5 bases from J, with 20 bases between. The CDR3 totals 16 residues. The CDR3 coding sequence is TGTGCCAGCAGCTCCGGAGGATATGTTTTCGGCGAGACCCAGTACTTC. Its translation: CASSSGGYVFGETQYF.

The genes are TRBV6-5 and TRBJ2-7; the D gene could be TRBD1 or TRBD2 (6 bases each). The V end was cut by 10 bases, the J end by 1 base, with 14 bases between. The CDR3 totals 13 residues. The V gene's germline CDR1 is MNHEY and CDR2 SVGAGI. The CDR3 loop is CATAGDFSYEQYF. The DNA of the CDR3 is TGTGCCACCGCAGGGGACTTTTCCTACGAGCAGTACTTC.

The V gene is TRBV4-1, the J gene TRBJ2-7; 7 nucleotides align to TRBD1. The CDR3 runs to 14 residues. The V gene's germline CDR1 is MGHRA and CDR2 YSYEKL. V lost 0 bases, J lost 6 bases, and 5 bases stayed unmatched. The CDR3 spells CASSQEQGQLEQYF. DNA for the CDR3: TGCGCCAGCAGCCAAGAACAGGGGCAGCTCGAGCAGTACTTC.

The V call is TRBV13, the J call TRBJ2-1; D not resolved. The germline CDR1 and CDR2 sequences are PRHDT and FYEKMQ (reference sequence). V shed 5 bases and J shed 7 bases, with 12 bases lying between them. This CDR3 is 13 amino acids long. CDR3 nucleotides: TGTGCCAGCAGCACTTCAACTCAAAATGAGCAGTTCTTC. Encoded protein: CASSTSTQNEQFF.

Comment on this clone: Other DNA variants within this sample encode the same CDR3. The chain couples TRBV4-3 to TRBJ2-3, with D perhaps TRBD1 or TRBD2 (5 bases each). There are 14 residues in the CDR3. The V gene's germline CDR1 is LGHNA and CDR2 YSLEER. V lost 4 bases to trimming and J lost 3 bases, with 11 bases between them. The CDR3 protein is CASSPLEGTDTQYF. The DNA for the CDR3 is TGCGCCAGCAGCCCGCTAGAGGGGACAGATACGCAGTATTTT.

This sequence joins TRBV9 and TRBJ2-1; D may be TRBD1 (5 bases). CDR1 is SGDLS, CDR2 YYNGEE, per germline. V gave up 2 bases and J gave up 2 bases, with 14 bases separating them. This CDR3 contains 16 residues. The CDR3 is CASSVLTASTYNEQFF. In DNA, the CDR3 is TGTGCCAGCAGCGTTCTGACAGCTTCTACCTACAATGAGCAGTTCTTC.

The chain links TRBV18 to TRBJ2-1; 13 bases line up with TRBD2. This CDR3 spans 15 amino acids. V was clipped by 6 bases and J by 4 bases; unmatched bases: 3. CDR1 is KGHSH and CDR2 is LQKENI in the germline V gene. The CDR3 bases are TGTGCCAGCTCGGAACTAGCGGGAGGGTACAATGAGCAGTTCTTC. Protein product: CASSELAGGYNEQFF.

The chain has TRBV6-1 and TRBJ2-7, with a weak D call TRBD2 (5 bases). CDR1 is MNHNS and CDR2 is SASEGT in the germline V gene. The CDR3 covers 14 residues. V was shortened by 7 bases and J by 0 bases, with 13 bases between the two germline ends. The CDR3 loop is CASNLRGSSYEQYF. In nucleotides, the CDR3 is TGTGCCAGCAACCTGCGAGGGAGCTCCTACGAGCAGTACTTC.

The CDR3 region is CASSLGMVYTF. CDR3 nucleotides: TGTGCCAGCAGCTTAGGAATGGTCTACACCTTC. The chain recombines TRBV11-2 with TRBJ1-2, with D unresolved. Trimming took 1 base from V and 10 from J, leaving 7 bases between them. The CDR3 totals 11 residues. CDR1 and CDR2 (germline): SGHAT, FQNNGV.

J is TRBJ2-7 and V is TRBV5-6; D remains unclear. Germline lookup yields CDR1 SGHDT and CDR2 YYEEEE. The V end was cut by 5 bases, the J end by 2 bases, with 11 bases between. This CDR3 contains 13 residues. CDR3 sequence (DNA): TGTGCCAGCAGTCAAGGAATACCCTACGAGCAGTACTTC. Residues: CASSQGIPYEQYF.

The gene calls are TRBV6-1 and TRBJ1-1; D remains ambiguous. The CDR3 runs to 14 residues. The germline V gene encodes CDR1 MNHNS and CDR2 SASEGT. V was cut by 2 bases and J by 3 bases, with 10 bases left in between. The CDR3 loop is CASSERHGYTEAFF. CDR3 DNA: TGTGCCAGCAGTGAAAGACACGGATACACTGAAGCTTTCTTT.

The chain uses TRBV4-1 and TRBJ2-1; D remains unclear. Germline CDR1 is MGHRA and CDR2 is YSYEKL. V lost 7 bases and J lost 4, with 17 bases in between. The CDR3 is made up of 15 amino acids. The DNA of the CDR3 is TGCGCCAGCACCCAGAAAACCGGGCTATACAATGAGCAGTTCTTC. It specifies CASTQKTGLYNEQFF.